This T cell receptor (beta chain) is drawn from a study of blood T cell repertoires in COVID-19. CDR3 length equals 17 residues. V lost 4 bases and J 1 base, leaving 20 bases between the germline ends. From germline, CDR1 is LGHNA and CDR2 YNFKEQ. This clone was seen more than once but under ten times. Allocation to cohorts depended on clinical history reported by the participants. Generated by immunoSEQ multiplex PCR, the TCRdb table keeps only in-frame clones and is missing some. This table has about 190,000 clones, around 87% appearing once. This clonotype was sampled from a woman in her 40s in a cohort exposed to, infected with or recovered from COVID-19 (not recorded which). The specimen sequenced was PBMCs or T cells enriched from blood (not recorded which). The genes are TRBV4-2 and TRBJ2-7; tentative D call: TRBD1 (5 bases). CDR3 amino acids: CASSLQGAAETSYEQYF. In nucleotides, the CDR3 is TGTGCCAGCAGCCTCCAAGGGGCAGCCGAAACTTCCTACGAGCAGTACTTC.